The 5 T cell receptor beta chains below all came from one sample that was sequenced in a study of blood T cell repertoires in COVID-19. Profiled with immunoSEQ multiplex PCR; TCRdb holds only in-frame clones, not every one. The sample includes approximately 82,000 clones, 83% of them seen just once. The sequencing sample was made of peripheral blood. Receptors originate from a woman aged 55-70 years with acute or convalescent COVID-19.

The chain carries TRBV7-9 and TRBJ1-2; D gene uncertain. The CDR3 sequence is 14 residues long. Trimming removed 7 bases from V and 4 bases from J, with 16 bases in between. Germline V CDR1 and CDR2: SEHNR, FQNEAQ (reference sequence). The CDR3 loop reads CASNPQRVSYGYTF. In DNA form, the CDR3 reads TGTGCCAGCAACCCTCAGAGGGTCTCCTATGGCTACACCTTC.

This chain connects TRBV5-1 to TRBJ1-3, with no clear D. Germline CDR1 is SGHRS and CDR2 is YFSETQ. CDR3 length: 14 residues. Trimming cost V 2 bases and J 0 bases, with 6 bases left between them. In DNA, the CDR3 is TGCGCCAGCAGCTTACGTAGCTCTGGAAACACCATATATTTT. Encoded protein: CASSLRSSGNTIYF.

The chain employs TRBV5-6 and TRBJ2-7; D is uncertain. Trimming cost V 2 bases and J 4 bases, with 7 bases left between them. This CDR3 spans 12 amino acids. The germline gives CDR1 SGHDT, CDR2 YYEEEE. CDR3 region: CASSFSTYEQYF. CDR3 sequence (DNA): TGTGCCAGCAGCTTCTCGACTTACGAGCAGTACTTC.

The chain links TRBV10-2 to TRBJ2-2; the match to TRBD2 covers 11 bases. Germline CDR1 reads WSHSY; CDR2 reads SAAADI. With 7 bases clipped from V and 1 base from J, the junction kept 8 bases outside the gene matches. The CDR3 is 17 residues long. The CDR3 is CASTPLAGGLNTGELFF. The CDR3 DNA follows: TGCGCCAGCACCCCCCTAGCGGGAGGACTGAACACCGGGGAGCTGTTTTTT.

Only a few counts were recorded for this clone. This chain uses TRBV5-6 with TRBJ1-2; unclear D gene. Germline-derived CDR1 and CDR2 are SGHDT and YYEEEE. The CDR3 runs 15 residues. Trimming took off 9 bases at V and 4 bases at J, with 22 bases between the two ends. CDR3 sequence reads: CATTPAGGLGYGYTF. The CDR3 DNA sequence: TGTGCCACCACGCCCGCGGGTGGGTTGGGCTATGGCTACACCTTC. The full variable domain, rest sourced from reference TRBV5-6 and TRBJ1-2, is DAGVTQSPTHLIKTRGQQVTLRCSPKSGHDTVSWYQQALGQGPQFIFQYYEEEERQRGNFPDRFSGHQFPNYSSELNVNALLLGDSALYLCATTPAGGLGYGYTFGSGTRLTVV.